This T cell receptor beta chain was sequenced during a study of cytomegalovirus exposure and HLA in healthy donors. A multiplex PCR was run with 60 Vbeta primers and 13 Jbeta primers. TCRdb's table, derived via immunoSEQ multiplex PCR, lists solely in-frame clones and lacks some. The top ten hold approximately 2.1% of the sample, which has around 190,000 clones, around 85% seen once. With V trimmed by 6 bases and J by 6 bases, 7 bases remained unmatched. The germline V gene encodes CDR1 SNHLY and CDR2 FYNNEI. The CDR3 loop spans 14 amino acids. The V gene is TRBV2, the J gene TRBJ2-7; 11 bases align to TRBD1. The sample taken for sequencing was PBMCs. The TCR was taken from a woman in her forties or fifties in good health and CMV-seronegative. The CDR3 DNA is TGTGCCAGCAGATTATCCGGGACAGGGGGCGAGCAGTACTTC. Its protein is CASRLSGTGGEQYF.